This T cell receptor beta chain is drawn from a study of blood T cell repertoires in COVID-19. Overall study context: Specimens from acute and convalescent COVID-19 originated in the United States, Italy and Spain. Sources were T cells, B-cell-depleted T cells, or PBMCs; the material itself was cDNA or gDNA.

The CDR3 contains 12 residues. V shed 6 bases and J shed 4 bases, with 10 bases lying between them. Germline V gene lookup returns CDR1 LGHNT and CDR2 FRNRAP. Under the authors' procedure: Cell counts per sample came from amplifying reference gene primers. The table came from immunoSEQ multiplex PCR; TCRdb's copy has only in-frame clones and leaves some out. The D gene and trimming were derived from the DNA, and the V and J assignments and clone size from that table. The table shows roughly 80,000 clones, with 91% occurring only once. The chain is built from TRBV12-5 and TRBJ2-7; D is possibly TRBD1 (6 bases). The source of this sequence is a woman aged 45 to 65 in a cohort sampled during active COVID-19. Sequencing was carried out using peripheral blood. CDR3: CASGPDSYEQYF. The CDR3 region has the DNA TGTGCTAGTGGCCCGGACAGTTACGAGCAGTACTTC.